This T cell receptor (beta chain) was identified in a study of glioma-infiltrating T cells (dated by TCRdb to the mid-2010s). Study-wide context: Glioma tissue, non-neoplastic brain tissue and matched peripheral blood mononuclear cells were used as sources from which TCR alpha- and beta-chain repertoires were sequenced. To gauge divergence between tissue and blood T-cell populations, every tissue-infiltrating repertoire was compared against the peripheral blood repertoire from the same patient. The paired cohort was made up of three low-grade glioma patients, 8 or 9 primary glioblastoma patients and three non-glioma patients who contributed non-neoplastic brain tissue.

The iRepertoire nested amplicon-rescue multiplex PCR (arm-PCR) platform was used to amplify TCR alpha and beta CDR3 regions from RNA. For one-step reverse transcription and amplification, about 95-450 ng of tissue mRNA or PBMC total RNA was used as input. Following bead purification, Illumina adapters were added by a secondary multiplex PCR, and the libraries were gel-purified between 200 and 400 bp. Internal 6-nucleotide barcodes were carried by the libraries and were used for demultiplexing. The libraries were sequenced on an Illumina MiSeq using 2x220 or 2x250 nucleotide paired-end reads. Processing in the source paper ran as follows. Paired reads were merged with FLASH 1.2.11 and aligned to the GRCh37 human genome with BWA-MEM before extracting TRA and TRB reads. An IMGT-derived reference of cassette sequences and CDR3 motifs, with pseudogenes included, was used for V and J assignment. Reads were translated in three frames, and productive CDR3s were defined by a C…FGXG motif without stop codons. A clonotype was defined as a unique combination of a V-J cassette pair and a CDR3 amino acid sequence. Filtering of reads was based on Hamming distance, with the threshold set by the sequence error rate of each sample in mapped regions. Clones were called with MiXCR by TCRdb after fastp trimmed the public reads at Q25, and only in-frame beta chains were retained. Rows merge per CDR3 protein into single entries with the most common DNA and genes. It is TCRdb's table, rather than the study itself, that gives the V and J calls and clone size. The sample table contains more than 95,000 distinct CDR3 sequences; only one count was recorded for more than 20% of them. The ten largest account for over 12% of the sample.

This clonotype was counted ten times or more. Its antigen target is currently unknown. Base-call qualities are not available, and no considerably larger clone is one nucleotide away. The full study reports these points: VJ-independent divergence between tissue and blood was found to be below expectation in non-neoplastic patients but above expectation in all gliomas, particularly low-grade gliomas. Group comparisons rested on small numbers: three non-neoplastic, three low-grade glioma and eight glioblastoma patients. Only a very small number of CDR3 sequences turned up in both tissue and blood, a result put down to high CDR3 diversity combined with limited sampling.

The sequence derives from a human donor with low-grade glioma or glioblastoma, undergoing nonglioma brain surgery, or in good health (not recorded which). Input material: glioma tissue, nonneoplastic brain tissue, or PBMCs (not recorded which).

The nucleotide sequence reads TGTGCCACCCTGGAGGGGAGCAATCAGCCCCAGCATTTT. Translated, it reads CATLEGSNQPQHF. Rearrangement joined TRBV12-3 or TRBV12-4 to TRBJ1-5, with TRBD1 perhaps the D gene, on 5 matching bases. V gives up 10 bases and J gives up 1 base, and the segment between their germline ends measures 11 bases. The CDR3 measures 13 amino acids from cysteine to phenylalanine. Only CDR3 DNA is held: 39 bases, read in frame from base 1.